This entry features one TCR beta chain sequence. The antigen remains undetermined. These data originate in a study of blood T cells in healthy people across ages. V trimming: 6 bases; J trimming: 7 bases; junction bases outside the gene matches: 5. Germline CDR1 reads MDHEN; CDR2 reads SYDVKM. CDR3 size: 13 residues. Isolation per sample recovered at least 7 million PBMCs. Regarding the study as a whole: Donor CMV status was unknown, possibly confounding expanded clonotype changes. Because sorting was not performed, PBMCs prevented conclusive naive versus antigen-experienced comparison.

A second PCR, run for roughly 7 to 11 cycles, used a sample-barcoded 5' primer plus a J-beta primer mix. TCRdb independently ran MiXCR on the 5' RACE reads; one entry per CDR3 protein. This sample has roughly 500,000 distinct CDR3 sequences, with around 24% found just once. These data also featured in a second study, about T cells of mothers and their children. That source reports: Mothers gave over 9 million TCR beta CDR3 reads each, and children around 3 million each.

This receptor was identified in a boy under 18 in good health. This rearrangement joins TRBV28 to TRBJ2-1, with 8 nucleotides matching TRBD1. Source material: blood. CDR3 sequence: CASSNDRGNEQFF. DNA for the CDR3: TGTGCCAGCAGCAACGACAGGGGTAATGAGCAGTTCTTC.